One sample yielded the 3 T cell receptor beta chains listed below, sequenced in a study of read filtering for tumor transcriptome and immune sequencing. Molecular barcoded adaptors covering alpha/delta and beta/gamma chains were used on roughly 400 ng RNA. TCRdb called the reads again in MiXCR, with one record for every CDR3 protein. Among around 41,000 distinct CDR3 sequences listed, 14% were seen once. Sequenced input: a population of CD138-negative cells sorted from bone marrow. The receptors were gathered from a donor at least 40 years old with multiple myeloma.

This clonotype was detected many times. CDR3 nucleotides: TGCAGCAAGAGGGGGGCCGGGGAGACCCAGTACTTC. Protein sequence: CSKRGAGETQYF. The rearrangement joins TRBV29-1 to TRBJ2-5, with D perhaps given as TRBD1 or TRBD2 (6 bases each). The CDR3 runs 12 residues. Per the germline V gene, CDR1 is SQVTM and CDR2 is ANQGSEA. Between the trimmed V and J ends, which lost 8 bases and 5 bases, there was a span of 15 bases.

This clonotype occurred a few times. The chain has TRBV20-1 and TRBJ1-1; TRBD1 might be the D (5 bases). Germline V gene data show CDR1 as DFQATT and CDR2 as SNEGSKA (reference sequence). V shed 6 bases and J shed 4 bases, with 21 bases lying between them. The CDR3 spans 15 residues. The CDR3 DNA sequence: TGCAGTGCCTCGGGTCATTACAGTGGGGGCACTGAAGCTTTCTTT. This codes for CSASGHYSGGTEAFF.

As to this clonotype: Being one base from a much bigger clone, this may be a read error. V gene TRBV4-1 combines with J gene TRBJ1-5; no reliable D call. The CDR3 is made up of 17 amino acids. Germline V gene data show CDR1 as MGHRA and CDR2 as YSYEKL. Trimming pared 4 bases from V and 0 bases from J, leaving 16 bases between. CDR3 loop: CASSRETYGYSNQPQHF. CDR3 DNA: TGCGCCAGCAGCCGAGAAACCTACGGGTATAGCAATCAGCCCCAGCATTTT.